This record concerns one T cell receptor beta chain sequence. The antigen remains undetermined. Addition of a universal primer site occurred through template switching, and cDNA carried unique molecular identifiers. TCRdb redid the calling of the 5' RACE reads with MiXCR, one entry per CDR3 protein. The table lists approximately 1.8 million distinct CDR3 sequences, about 32% of them singletons. This sample is part of a study of identical twins. Study results and caveats: Models predicted less out-of-frame TCR alpha sharing in monozygotic twins than was found.

The source of this sequence is a newborn girl in good health. Sequenced sample: cord blood.

CDR3 sequence reads: CASSPQGQVNEKLFF. CDR3 sequence (DNA): TGCGCCAGCAGTCCCCAGGGACAGGTGAATGAAAAACTGTTTTTT. The chain combines TRBV4-1 with TRBJ1-4; 8 bases are a match to TRBD1. V lost 6 bases and J lost 5; bases outside the gene matches: 8. Per the germline V gene, CDR1 is MGHRA and CDR2 is YSYEKL. This CDR3 spans 15 amino acids.